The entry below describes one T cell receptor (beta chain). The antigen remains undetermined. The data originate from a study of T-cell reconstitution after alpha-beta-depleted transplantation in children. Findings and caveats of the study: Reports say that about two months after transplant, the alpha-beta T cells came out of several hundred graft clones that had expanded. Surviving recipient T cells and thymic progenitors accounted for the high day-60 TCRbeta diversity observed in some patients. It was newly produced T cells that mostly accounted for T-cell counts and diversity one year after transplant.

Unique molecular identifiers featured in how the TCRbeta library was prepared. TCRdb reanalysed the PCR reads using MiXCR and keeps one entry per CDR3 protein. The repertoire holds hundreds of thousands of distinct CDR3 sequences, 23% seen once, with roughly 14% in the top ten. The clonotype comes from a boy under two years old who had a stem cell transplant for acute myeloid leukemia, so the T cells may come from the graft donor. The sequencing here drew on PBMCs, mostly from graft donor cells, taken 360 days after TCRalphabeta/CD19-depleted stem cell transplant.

CDR3 sequence reads: CASSEQGSTEAFF. In DNA form, the CDR3 reads TGCGCCAGCAGTGAGCAGGGTTCCACTGAAGCTTTCTTT. The chain has TRBV10-2 and TRBJ1-1; D might be TRBD1 (5 bases). Looked up from germline, CDR1 is WSHSY and CDR2 is SAAADI. Deletions cut 2 bases from V and 4 bases from J, with 8 bases between. The CDR3 has 13 amino acids.